This record looks at one TCR beta chain sequence and its context. Its antigen is not known. Germline loops: CDR1 MNHNS, CDR2 SASEGT. This CDR3 is built from 15 residues. TCRdb reprocessed the 5' RACE reads; each CDR3 protein has one entry and no DNA is given. The sample totals some 410,000 distinct CDR3 sequences; its top ten clones hold under 7.5%. This specimen belongs to a study of T cells expressing NK-cell markers. Across the whole study: The TCR beta repertoires were obtained from sorted CD3+CD56+NKG2C+, CD3+CD56+NKG2C- and CD3+CD56-NKG2C+ T cells. One of eight sequenced donors was HCMV-seronegative; the other seven were seropositive.

The study, taken as a whole, reports: Unclear, still, was the HCMV specificity of the expanded NKG2C+ T cell clones.

The V gene is TRBV6-1, the J gene TRBJ2-2. The sequencing sample was made of blood T cells: a sorted CD56 or NKG2C T cell subset, CD4+ or CD8+ T cells, or bulk PBMC T cells (not recorded which). The sequence came from a woman between 18 and 75 years old in good health. CDR3 loop: CASSHNEPVPLELFF.